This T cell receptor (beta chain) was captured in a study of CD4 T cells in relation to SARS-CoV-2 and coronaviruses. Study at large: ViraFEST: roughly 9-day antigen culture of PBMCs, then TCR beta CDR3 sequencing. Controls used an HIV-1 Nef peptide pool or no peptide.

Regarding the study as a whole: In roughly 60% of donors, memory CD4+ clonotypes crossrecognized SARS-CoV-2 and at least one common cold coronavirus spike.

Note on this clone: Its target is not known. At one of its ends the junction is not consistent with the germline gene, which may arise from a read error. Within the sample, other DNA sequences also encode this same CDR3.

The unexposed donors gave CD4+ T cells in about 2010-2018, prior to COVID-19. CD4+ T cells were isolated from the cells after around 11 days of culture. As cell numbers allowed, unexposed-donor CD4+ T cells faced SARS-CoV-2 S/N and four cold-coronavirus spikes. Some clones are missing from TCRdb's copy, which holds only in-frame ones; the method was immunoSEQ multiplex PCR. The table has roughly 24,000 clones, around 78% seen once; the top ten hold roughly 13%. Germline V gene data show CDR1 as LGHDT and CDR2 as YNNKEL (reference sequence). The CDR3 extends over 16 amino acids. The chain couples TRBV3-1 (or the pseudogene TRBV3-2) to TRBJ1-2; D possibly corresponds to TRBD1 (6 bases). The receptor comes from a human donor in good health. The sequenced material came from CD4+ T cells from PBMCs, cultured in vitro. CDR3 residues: CASSQERRTANYGYTF. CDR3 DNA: TGTGCCAGCAGCCAAGAAAGACGGACAGCTAACTATGGCTACACCTTT.